Listed below are T cell receptor beta chains from one sample, sequenced in a study of human thymus T cells. Here immunoSEQ multiplex PCR was the method, and the copy in TCRdb shows in-frame clones only, minus some. The sample records tens of thousands of clones, about 95% being singletons. Sequencing was carried out using blood. These receptors came from a girl under three years old with a congenital heart defect but otherwise immunologically healthy. Each CDR3 is given with its conserved first and last residue. D genes are given only for firm matches. Rows give clone size only sometimes, using once, few, many, or a class for an expanded clone.

>NA|NA|TRBV12-5|TRBJ2-7
CASGVRGPTPEEQYF
TGTGCTAGTGGTGTCCGGGGACCGACCCCTGAAGAGCAGTACTTC
>TRBD1|NA|TRBV6-6|TRBJ2-5
CASSFRTGTQETQYF
TGTGCCAGCAGTTTCCGGACAGGGACACAAGAGACCCAGTACTTC
>NA|few|TRBV4-1|TRBJ1-4
CASSQDPRGGGEKLFF
TGCGCCAGCAGCCAAGATCCGCGAGGAGGGGGAGAAAAACTGTTTTTT
>NA|NA|TRBV7-9|TRBJ2-5
CASSLVGKETQYF
TGTGCCAGCAGCTTAGTCGGAAAAGAGACCCAGTACTTC
>NA|NA|TRBV7-9|TRBJ2-7
CASSDMRLVGYEQYF
TGTGCCAGCAGTGATATGCGATTAGTCGGCTACGAGCAGTACTTC
>NA|once|TRBV7-9|TRBJ2-1
CASSPFPNEQFF
TGTGCCAGCAGCCCTTTTCCAAATGAGCAGTTCTTC
>NA|NA|TRBV7-9|TRBJ2-1
CASSLRQTYNEQFF
TGTGCCAGCAGCTTACGCCAGACCTACAATGAGCAGTTCTTC
>TRBD1|NA|TRBV13|TRBJ2-2
CASSPRTGTGELFF
TGTGCCAGCAGCCCTCGGACAGGGACCGGGGAGCTGTTTTTT
>NA|NA|TRBV6-1|TRBJ2-3
CASPGSTLTDTQYF
TGTGCCAGCCCCGGGAGTACCCTCACAGATACGCAGTATTTT
>NA|few|TRBV30|TRBJ1-1
CACNTSPFMNTEAFF
TGTGCCTGTAATACATCTCCCTTCATGAACACTGAAGCTTTCTTT
>TRBD2|NA|TRBV11-2|TRBJ2-7
CASSWITSGSYYEQYF
TGTGCCAGCAGCTGGATCACTAGCGGGAGTTACTACGAGCAGTACTTC
>TRBD2|NA|TRBV5-1|TRBJ2-1
CASSQFGLAGGNNEQFF
TGCGCCAGCAGCCAATTCGGACTAGCGGGAGGAAACAATGAGCAGTTCTTC
>NA|NA|TRBV11-2|TRBJ2-5
CASSLGNRAQYF
TGTGCCAGCAGCTTGGGAAACAGGGCCCAGTACTTC
>TRBD2|NA|TRBV4-2|TRBJ2-1
CASSATSGRADDEQFF
TGTGCCAGCAGCGCGACTAGCGGGAGGGCCGACGATGAGCAGTTCTTC
>NA|few|TRBV5-6|TRBJ1-1
CASSSTGETEAFF
TGTGCCAGCAGCTCGACGGGGGAGACTGAAGCTTTCTTT
>TRBD1|NA|TRBV4-1|TRBJ2-7
CASSRRDSTYEQYF
TGCGCCAGCAGCCGACGGGACAGCACCTACGAGCAGTACTTC
>TRBD2|few|TRBV5-1|TRBJ2-7
CASSLGGTSGSHEQYF
TGCGCCAGCAGCTTGGGGGGGACTAGCGGGAGCCACGAGCAGTACTTC
>NA|NA|TRBV21-1|TRBJ2-1
CASSKLGLAGSVVKTGNEQFF
TGTGCCAGCAGCAAATTGGGACTAGCGGGCTCCGTAGTAAAGACAGGGAATGAGCAGTTCTTC
>NA|once|TRBV5-6|TRBJ2-7
CASSLESYEQYF
TGTGCCAGCAGCTTGGAATCCTACGAGCAGTACTTC
>NA|once|TRBV4-1|TRBJ1-2
CASSQVRGGDGYTF
TGCGCCAGCAGCCAAGTAAGGGGAGGCGATGGCTACACCTTC
>NA|NA|TRBV27|TRBJ2-5
CASSLRVGETQYF
TGTGCCAGCAGTTTACGAGTGGGGGAGACCCAGTACTTC
>NA|NA|TRBV9|TRBJ2-5
CASSVNRGGETQYF
TGTGCCAGCAGCGTAAACAGGGGAGGGGAGACCCAGTACTTC
>TRBD1|NA|TRBV11-2|TRBJ1-4
CASSLQTGGAGEKLFF
TGTGCCAGCAGCTTACAGACAGGGGGCGCCGGGGAAAAACTGTTTTTT
>TRBD1|NA|TRBV18|TRBJ2-3
CASSPHEQGWGTDTQYF
TGTGCCAGCTCTCCACACGAACAGGGGTGGGGCACAGATACGCAGTATTTT
>NA|NA|TRBV7-2|TRBJ2-3
CASSLDGGAGDTQYF
TGTGCCAGCAGCTTAGACGGCGGGGCCGGGGATACGCAGTATTTT
>NA|NA|TRBV19|TRBJ1-5
CASSIISDQPQHF
TGTGCCAGTAGTATCATTAGTGATCAGCCCCAGCATTTT
>TRBD1|NA|TRBV2|TRBJ2-2
CASSEGLDRANTGELFF
TGTGCCAGCAGTGAAGGTCTAGACAGGGCGAACACCGGGGAGCTGTTTTTT
>TRBD2|NA|TRBV9|TRBJ2-7
CASSVESSGRYEQYF
TGTGCCAGCAGCGTAGAGTCTAGCGGGAGATACGAGCAGTACTTC
>TRBD1|NA|TRBV5-1|TRBJ2-4
CASSKQGLSENIQYF
TGCGCCAGCAGCAAACAGGGGTTGTCGGAAAACATTCAGTACTTC
>NA|NA|TRBV27|TRBJ1-1
CASSLNRDMNTEAFF
TGTGCCAGCAGTTTAAATAGGGACATGAACACTGAAGCTTTCTTT
>NA|NA|TRBV5-1|TRBJ2-1
CASSLGEGDNEQFF
TGCGCCAGCAGCTTAGGGGAGGGGGACAATGAGCAGTTCTTC
>NA|NA|TRBV9|TRBJ2-3
CASSVAEGRSTDTQYF
TGTGCCAGCAGCGTAGCAGAGGGGCGAAGCACAGATACGCAGTATTTT
>TRBD1|NA|TRBV18|TRBJ1-2
CASSPRVSGTGKHYGYTF
TGTGCCAGCTCACCACGAGTGTCCGGGACAGGGAAACACTATGGCTACACCTTC
>NA|NA|TRBV5-6|TRBJ2-3
CASGPGALPVYF
TGTGCCAGCGGGCCTGGGGCCCTGCCGGTGTATTTT
>TRBD1|NA|TRBV5-6|TRBJ2-2
CASSWGQGAGTGELFF
TGTGCCAGCAGCTGGGGACAGGGGGCTGGCACCGGGGAGCTGTTTTTT
>TRBD1|NA|TRBV14|TRBJ2-2
CASSQWQGDTGELFF
TGTGCCAGCAGCCAATGGCAGGGGGACACCGGGGAGCTGTTTTTT
>TRBD1|NA|TRBV4-2|TRBJ1-2
CASSQGRDRGLPTF
TGTGCCAGCAGCCAAGGAAGGGACAGGGGGTTGCCCACCTTC
>NA|NA|TRBV14|TRBJ2-6
CASSRGGFYGANVLTF
TGTGCCAGCAGCCGAGGGGGGTTTTATGGGGCCAACGTCCTGACTTTC
>NA|NA|TRBV28|TRBJ2-7
CASSLPGLSSYEQYF
TGTGCCAGCAGTCTTCCGGGCTTGAGCTCCTACGAGCAGTACTTC
>NA|NA|TRBV6-1|TRBJ1-5
CASSEGVGNQPQHF
TGTGCCAGCAGTGAAGGGGTGGGGAATCAGCCCCAGCATTTT
>NA|NA|TRBV18|TRBJ2-7
CASSPLRVQDYYEQYF
TGTGCCAGCTCACCACTGAGGGTGCAAGATTACTACGAGCAGTACTTC
>NA|NA|TRBV2|TRBJ2-3
CASSPGLGARKQYF
TGTGCCAGCAGCCCCGGACTGGGGGCAAGAAAGCAGTATTTT
>NA|NA|TRBV18|TRBJ1-4
CASSPRVGEKLFF
TGTGCCAGCTCACCAAGGGTCGGGGAAAAACTGTTTTTT
>TRBD2|NA|TRBV10-3|TRBJ2-3
CAIRGGTREDTDTQYF
TGTGCCATCAGGGGGGGGACGCGGGAGGACACAGATACGCAGTATTTT
>TRBD1|NA|TRBV6-5|TRBJ1-5
CASGQGVGQPQHF
TGTGCCAGCGGACAGGGGGTTGGCCAGCCCCAGCATTTT
>NA|NA|TRBV11-2|TRBJ2-1
CASSLDPLASLFLYNEQFF
TGTGCCAGCAGCTTAGATCCCCTAGCGAGCCTCTTTTTGTACAATGAGCAGTTCTTC
>NA|NA|TRBV5-4|TRBJ2-7
CASSSSPAYEQYF
TGTGCCAGCAGCTCCTCCCCGGCCTACGAGCAGTACTTC
>NA|NA|TRBV5-1|TRBJ2-3
CASSLLQSLDTQYF
TGCGCCAGCAGCTTGCTACAGTCATTGGATACGCAGTATTTT
>TRBD2|NA|TRBV4-2|TRBJ2-7
CASSQGSGKTYEQYF
TGTGCCAGCAGCCAAGGGAGCGGGAAGACCTACGAGCAGTACTTC
>NA|once|TRBV18|TRBJ2-2
CASSPRRSRTPNGGELFF
TGTGCCAGCTCACCACGTCGGTCAAGGACTCCGAATGGGGGGGAGCTGTTTTTT
>NA|NA|TRBV7-2|TRBJ1-2
CASSLVANSNYGYTF
TGTGCCAGCAGCTTAGTGGCCAACTCTAACTATGGCTACACCTTC
>TRBD1|NA|TRBV7-9|TRBJ1-1
CASSFQGAGGTEAFF
TGTGCCAGCAGCTTCCAGGGGGCCGGGGGGACTGAAGCTTTCTTT
>NA|NA|TRBV29-1|TRBJ2-7
CSAVDLEGYEQYF
TGCAGCGCCGTCGATCTAGAGGGCTACGAGCAGTACTTC